These 21 T cell receptor beta chains share one sample of origin, sequenced in a study of T cells in Graves' hyperthyroidism and ophthalmopathy. Amplification of TCR beta CDR3 regions used RNA as the template. When the TCR CDR3 underwent first-round RT-PCR, the HTBI primer set was used. TCRdb analysed the multiplex PCR reads with MiXCR anew, one entry per CDR3 protein. The repertoire holds 540,000 or so distinct CDR3 sequences, approximately 15% seen once, with about 7% in the top ten. The material sequenced was blood. These receptors came from a woman aged 25 to 39 with Graves' hyperthyroidism.

This rearrangement joins TRBV20-1 to TRBJ2-7; D might be TRBD1 or TRBD2, each matching 5 bases. Trimming removed 4 bases at V and 4 bases at J, with 14 bases between. The germline CDR1 and CDR2 sequences are DFQATT and SNEGSKA (reference sequence). The CDR3 is 13 residues long. CDR3 coding DNA: TGCAGTGCTAACCGGGACGGGGCGTACGAGCAGTACTTC. It translates to CSANRDGAYEQYF.

This clonotype was seen repeatedly, ten times or more. The gene calls are TRBV12-5 and TRBJ1-1; D is perhaps TRBD1 (5 bases). The germline V and J ends were trimmed by 5 bases and 8 bases, with 15 bases remaining between them. CDR1 LGHNT and CDR2 FRNRAP come from the germline V gene. The length of the CDR3 is 13 residues. The CDR3 nucleotides are TGTGCTAGTGGTGGCGGGACCGCACGAGAAGCTTTCTTT. Residues: CASGGGTAREAFF.

A remark on this clonotype: A clone one base away is much larger, so this may be a read error. The CDR3 DNA sequence: TGCAGTGCTACCGGGACTAGCGACACCCGGGAGCTGTTTTTT. It is translated as CSATGTSDTRELFF. This chain joins TRBV20-1 and TRBJ2-2, with 10 bases identical to TRBD2. CDR1 is DFQATT and CDR2 is SNEGSKA in the germline V gene (reference sequence). The CDR3 loop spans 14 amino acids.

The chain carries TRBV29-1 and TRBJ2-1; 7 positions match TRBD1. CDR3 length: 16 residues. Germline-derived CDR1 and CDR2 are SQVTM and ANQGSEA. V shed 1 base, J shed 2 bases, and the junction held 8 bases outside the gene matches. The CDR3 protein is CSVEALIQGAYNEQFF. The CDR3 nucleotides are TGCAGCGTTGAAGCCTTAATCCAGGGGGCCTACAATGAGCAGTTCTTC.

The sample holds many counts of this clonotype. V usage is TRBV5-1 and J usage is TRBJ2-7, with D tentatively TRBD2 (6 bases). The V and J ends lost 4 bases and 3 bases respectively, with 17 bases between them. In germline, CDR1 is SGHRS, CDR2 YFSETQ. This CDR3 has 15 amino acids. The CDR3 reads CASSLDRPGDYEQYF. Here the CDR3 DNA reads TGCGCCAGCAGCCTGGACCGCCCGGGGGACTACGAGCAGTACTTC.

This clonotype was detected ten times or more. The chain couples TRBV7-2 to TRBJ2-1; 7 nucleotides line up with TRBD1. The V gene end was trimmed by 1 base and the J gene end by 5 bases; junction bases not matched to a gene: 2. The CDR3 length is 14 residues. Per the germline V gene, CDR1 is SGHTA and CDR2 is FQGNSA. The CDR3 loop reads CASSLETGHNEQFF. DNA of the CDR3: TGTGCCAGCAGCTTAGAGACAGGGCACAATGAGCAGTTCTTC.

The V and J genes are TRBV10-2 and TRBJ2-3, with TRBD2 matching 7 bases. V shed 4 bases, J shed 5 bases, and the junction held 6 bases outside the gene matches. The germline V gene has CDR1 WSHSY and CDR2 SAAADI. There are 14 residues in the CDR3. The CDR3, as DNA: TGCGCCAGCAGTGGGACTAGGATTAAAGATACGCAGTATTTT. This translates into CASSGTRIKDTQYF.

This clonotype was seen many times. The chain employs TRBV28 and TRBJ2-7; 7 bases agree with TRBD1. The length of the CDR3 is 15 residues. Unmatched junction bases numbered 9, after V lost 4 bases and J lost 3 bases. CDR1 MDHEN and CDR2 SYDVKM come from the germline V gene. The CDR3 loop reads CASSYPPGQIYEQYF. DNA for the CDR3: TGTGCCAGCAGTTACCCTCCGGGACAGATCTACGAGCAGTACTTC.

This clonotype was recorded a few times. The V call is TRBV19, the J call TRBJ2-7; maybe TRBD2 (6 bases). Germline V gene data show CDR1 as LNHDA and CDR2 as SQIVND (reference sequence). This CDR3 is built from 16 residues. V lost 5 bases and J 0 bases, leaving 17 bases between the germline ends. CDR3 in amino acids: CASSPTSPCLSYEQYF. The CDR3 DNA reads as TGTGCCAGTAGTCCCACTAGCCCCTGTCTCTCCTACGAGCAGTACTTC.

The J gene is TRBJ1-2, the V gene TRBV7-9, with unresolved D. This CDR3 contains 14 residues. Trimming pared 5 bases from V and 3 bases from J, leaving 13 bases between. Germline V CDR1 and CDR2: SEHNR, FQNEAQ (reference sequence). This chain's CDR3 is CASSHPEVYYGYTF. The CDR3 DNA follows: TGTGCCAGCAGCCACCCAGAAGTCTACTATGGCTACACCTTC.

The J gene is TRBJ2-1, the V gene TRBV20-1, with 16 positions matching TRBD2. Germline CDR1 and CDR2: DFQATT and SNEGSKA (reference sequence). The J segment lost 0 bases and the V segment lost 1 base, leaving 6 bases of the junction unmatched. This CDR3 comprises 19 residues. The CDR3 DNA reads as TGCAGTGCTAGAGGGGTGGGACTAGCGGGGGGGGGCTCCTACAATGAGCAGTTCTTC. Amino acids: CSARGVGLAGGGSYNEQFF.

This clonotype was counted ten times or more. The chain joins TRBV11-2 to TRBJ2-1; weak D call: TRBD2 (6 bases). The CDR3 has 15 residues. V dropped 5 bases and J dropped 5 bases, with 16 bases sitting between them. Germline CDR1 SGHAT, CDR2 FQNNGV. CDR3 sequence: CASSGGREPHNEQFF. The CDR3 coding sequence is TGTGCCAGCAGCGGAGGTCGGGAGCCACACAATGAGCAGTTCTTC.

This clonotype came up many times. This sequence joins TRBV28 and TRBJ2-1; 10 bases line up with TRBD2. CDR3 size: 23 residues. The germline V gene has CDR1 MDHEN and CDR2 SYDVKM. V shed 4 bases and J 1 base; nucleotides not matched to a gene: 25. CDR3 sequence reads: CASSSTPYWSNQHSGRSYNEQFF. Here the CDR3 DNA reads TGTGCCAGCAGTTCCACTCCCTATTGGAGCAACCAGCATAGCGGGAGGTCCTACAATGAGCAGTTCTTC.

V is TRBV5-1 and J is TRBJ1-4; D is unclear. Trimming stripped 0 bases from V and 4 bases from J, with 10 bases between. Germline CDR1 and CDR2: SGHRS and YFSETQ. This CDR3 region has 15 residues. Here the CDR3 reads CASSLEGLNNEKLFF. The CDR3 DNA sequence: TGCGCCAGCAGCTTGGAAGGGCTTAATAATGAAAAACTGTTTTTT. The whole variable domain, filled in from reference TRBV5-1 and TRBJ1-4, reads KAGVTQTPRYLIKTRGQQVTLSCSPISGHRSVSWYQQTPGQGLQFLFEYFSETQRNKGNFPGRFSGRQFSNSRSEMNVSTLELGDSALYLCASSLEGLNNEKLFFGSGTQLSVL.

This clonotype appeared many times. The genes are TRBV5-6 and TRBJ2-1; 15 bases match TRBD2. Per the germline V gene, CDR1 is SGHDT and CDR2 is YYEEEE. The ends lost 0 bases at V and 3 bases at J; junction bases unmatched: 7. CDR3 length equals 19 residues. The CDR3 sequence: CASSLALGTSGRRYNEQFF. The CDR3 nucleotides read TGTGCCAGCAGCTTGGCTCTGGGGACTAGCGGGAGGCGCTACAATGAGCAGTTCTTC.

V usage is TRBV5-4 and J usage is TRBJ2-1; perhaps TRBD1 as D (5 bases). Germline lookup yields CDR1 SGHNT and CDR2 YYREEE (reference sequence). The V end was cut by 2 bases, the J end by 6 bases, with 9 bases between. CDR3 length equals 13 residues. CDR3 in DNA: TGTGCCAGCAGCTTTGGCCAGGGCAATGAGCAGTTCTTC. Protein product: CASSFGQGNEQFF.

This clonotype was detected a few times. CDR3 in amino acids: CASSQGPFIPGQTGYTF. The CDR3 coding sequence is TGTGCCAGCAGCCAAGGCCCATTTATTCCGGGACAAACTGGCTACACCTTC. The chain uses TRBV11-2 and TRBJ1-2; a weak D match, TRBD1 (6 bases). CDR3 length: 17 amino acids. Per the germline V gene, CDR1 is SGHAT and CDR2 is FQNNGV. Trimming removed 5 bases from V and 7 bases from J, with 26 bases in between.

V is TRBV15 and J is TRBJ1-5; TRBD1 might be the D (6 bases). V lost 4 bases and J lost 6, with 13 bases in between. CDR3 size: 14 residues. Looked up from germline, CDR1 is LNHNV and CDR2 is YYDKDF (reference sequence). CDR3 in DNA: TGTGCCACCAGCACTCGGGAGGGGGTTCAGCCCCAGCATTTT. It specifies CATSTREGVQPQHF.

The rearrangement links TRBV27 to TRBJ2-1; TRBD2 matches 9 bases. This CDR3 is built from 12 residues. Trimming cost V 5 bases and J 10 bases; bases outside gene matches: 3. Germline CDR1 reads MNHEY; CDR2 reads SMNVEV (reference sequence). CDR3 nucleotide sequence: TGTGCCAGCAGTACTGGGACTAGCGAGCAGTTCTTC. It specifies CASSTGTSEQFF.

This clonotype was seen ten or more times. The chain joins TRBV11-2 to TRBJ2-2; 7 bases match TRBD1. Germline V lookup: CDR1 SGHAT, CDR2 FQNNGV. J lost 1 base, V lost 3 bases, and 2 bases had no gene match. The CDR3 spans 15 residues. The DNA for the CDR3 is TGTGCCAGCAGCTTGGGGACAGAGAACACCGGGGAGCTGTTTTTT. Its protein product is CASSLGTENTGELFF.

Many counts were recorded for this clonotype. The chain uses TRBV28 and TRBJ2-1, with TRBD1 matching 7 bases. The CDR3 totals 16 residues. Germline CDR1 and CDR2: MDHEN and SYDVKM. Germline trimming cut 6 bases from V and 6 bases from J; bases unmatched to any gene: 14. The CDR3 nucleotides read TGTGCCAGCAGGCCAACAGGGGTACCCTCCCCCAATGAGCAGTTCTTC. Protein: CASRPTGVPSPNEQFF.